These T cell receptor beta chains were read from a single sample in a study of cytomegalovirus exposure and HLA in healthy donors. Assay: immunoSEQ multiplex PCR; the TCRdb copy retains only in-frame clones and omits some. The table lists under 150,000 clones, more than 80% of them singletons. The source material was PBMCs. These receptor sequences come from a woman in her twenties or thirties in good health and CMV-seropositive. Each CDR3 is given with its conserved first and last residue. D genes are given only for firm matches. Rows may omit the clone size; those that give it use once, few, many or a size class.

CDR3nt: TGTGCCAGCAGCGCAACCGGGACACACGCCTACGAGCAGTACTTC
CDR3aa: CASSATGTHAYEQYF
d_gene: -
abundance: -
v_gene: TRBV6-5
j_gene: TRBJ2-7

CDR3nt: TGTGCCAGCAGCTTAGGGCCTCGGGACAATAGTGAGCAGTACTTC
CDR3aa: CASSLGPRDNSEQYF
d_gene: -
abundance: -
v_gene: TRBV11-2
j_gene: TRBJ2-7

CDR3nt: TGTGCCACCCCGTGGGGCACTACAAATTCACCCCTCCACTTT
CDR3aa: CATPWGTTNSPLHF
d_gene: -
abundance: -
v_gene: TRBV2
j_gene: TRBJ1-6

CDR3nt: TGTGCCAGCAGTCTCAGGGGAGGGATCACAGATACGCAGTATTTT
CDR3aa: CASSLRGGITDTQYF
d_gene: -
abundance: -
v_gene: TRBV28
j_gene: TRBJ2-3

CDR3nt: TGTGCCAGCGGCGGTCCTCTCACATCAACCTGGAACACTGAAGCTTTCTTT
CDR3aa: CASGGPLTSTWNTEAFF
d_gene: -
abundance: -
v_gene: TRBV2
j_gene: TRBJ1-1

CDR3nt: TGTGCCAGCAGCTTGATGGGAGGAGAATCACCCCTCCACTTT
CDR3aa: CASSLMGGESPLHF
d_gene: -
abundance: -
v_gene: TRBV5-8
j_gene: TRBJ1-6

CDR3nt: TGCAGTGGGGTTACAGGGTACGAGCAGTACTTC
CDR3aa: CSGVTGYEQYF
d_gene: -
abundance: -
v_gene: TRBV20-1
j_gene: TRBJ2-7

CDR3nt: TGTGCTAGTGGTTCCAGGGTGGGCGAGCAGTACTTC
CDR3aa: CASGSRVGEQYF
d_gene: -
abundance: once
v_gene: TRBV12-5
j_gene: TRBJ2-7

CDR3nt: TGTGCCAGCACCTCTCCGGGTTCACCCCTCCACTTT
CDR3aa: CASTSPGSPLHF
d_gene: -
abundance: -
v_gene: TRBV7-6
j_gene: TRBJ1-6

CDR3nt: TGTGCCAGCAGCCCGCAGGGGTCTACTGGGGCCAACGTCCTGACTTTC
CDR3aa: CASSPQGSTGANVLTF
d_gene: -
abundance: -
v_gene: TRBV7-3
j_gene: TRBJ2-6

CDR3nt: TGTGCCAGTACAACGACCAGGTCAGATACGCAGTATTTT
CDR3aa: CASTTTRSDTQYF
d_gene: -
abundance: -
v_gene: TRBV2
j_gene: TRBJ2-3

CDR3nt: TGTGCCAGCTCACCTCGGACAGGGGGCGAGCAGTACTTC
CDR3aa: CASSPRTGGEQYF
d_gene: TRBD1
abundance: -
v_gene: TRBV18
j_gene: TRBJ2-7

CDR3nt: TGTGCCAGCGCCCCGGAGTACGGACAGTCCTATGGCTACACCTTC
CDR3aa: CASAPEYGQSYGYTF
d_gene: -
abundance: once
v_gene: TRBV6-5
j_gene: TRBJ1-2

CDR3nt: TGCGCCAGCAGCCAAGTAAACGCAGGTACTGGAAACACCATATATTTT
CDR3aa: CASSQVNAGTGNTIYF
d_gene: -
abundance: -
v_gene: TRBV4-1
j_gene: TRBJ1-3

CDR3nt: TGTGCCAGCAGCTTATTGCGGGGGACTGAAGCTTTCTTT
CDR3aa: CASSLLRGTEAFF
d_gene: -
abundance: -
v_gene: TRBV7-8
j_gene: TRBJ1-1

CDR3nt: TGTGCCAGCAGCCCGGGACTAGCGGGGGGCTACGAGCAGTACTTC
CDR3aa: CASSPGLAGGYEQYF
d_gene: TRBD2
abundance: -
v_gene: TRBV14
j_gene: TRBJ2-7

CDR3nt: TGTGCCAGTAGTATTGGACTTGGGACAGCCTATAGCAATCAGCCCCAGCATTTT
CDR3aa: CASSIGLGTAYSNQPQHF
d_gene: TRBD1
abundance: -
v_gene: TRBV19
j_gene: TRBJ1-5

CDR3nt: TGTGCCAGCAGTTCAATTACCGGGACAGGGGACGTCTATGGCTACACCTTC
CDR3aa: CASSSITGTGDVYGYTF
d_gene: TRBD1
abundance: -
v_gene: TRBV5-6
j_gene: TRBJ1-2

CDR3nt: TGTGCCAGCAGCGAAGGGGGGGGCTGGAGCTCTGGAAACACCATATATTTT
CDR3aa: CASSEGGGWSSGNTIYF
d_gene: -
abundance: -
v_gene: TRBV7-9
j_gene: TRBJ1-3

CDR3nt: TGCGCCAGCAGTGACAGGGGGATTTCCACCTACGAGCAGTACTTC
CDR3aa: CASSDRGISTYEQYF
d_gene: TRBD1
abundance: -
v_gene: TRBV10-2
j_gene: TRBJ2-7

CDR3nt: TGTGCCTGGAGTTCACAGGGGCCCGGGACACCCCTCCACTTT
CDR3aa: CAWSSQGPGTPLHF
d_gene: TRBD1
abundance: -
v_gene: TRBV30
j_gene: TRBJ1-6

CDR3nt: TGTGCCAGCAGTTCAACCGGGGGGCCTGGAAACACCATATATTTT
CDR3aa: CASSSTGGPGNTIYF
d_gene: -
abundance: once
v_gene: TRBV27
j_gene: TRBJ1-3

CDR3nt: TGTGCCAGCAGGGGCGGGTGGGACGAGCAGTACTTC
CDR3aa: CASRGGWDEQYF
d_gene: -
abundance: -
v_gene: TRBV28
j_gene: TRBJ2-7

CDR3nt: TGTGCCAGCAGTCCGACCACCCTTTTCCGGGGAAGAGGTGAAAAACTGTTTTTT
CDR3aa: CASSPTTLFRGRGEKLFF
d_gene: -
abundance: -
v_gene: TRBV28
j_gene: TRBJ1-4

CDR3nt: TGTGCCTGGAGTTTAACAGGTGTTCTCTATGGCTACACCTTC
CDR3aa: CAWSLTGVLYGYTF
d_gene: -
abundance: -
v_gene: TRBV30
j_gene: TRBJ1-2

CDR3nt: TGTGCCAGCAGTACGAGGGGGCGCGGGAACACTGAAGCTTTCTTT
CDR3aa: CASSTRGRGNTEAFF
d_gene: TRBD1
abundance: -
v_gene: TRBV7-9
j_gene: TRBJ1-1

CDR3nt: TGTGCCTGGGCTCAGGGGAGCAATCAGCCCCAGCATTTT
CDR3aa: CAWAQGSNQPQHF
d_gene: -
abundance: -
v_gene: TRBV30
j_gene: TRBJ1-5

CDR3nt: TGCGCCAGCAGCTTGGGGGGGGGTGGGGCTGAAGCTTTCTTT
CDR3aa: CASSLGGGGAEAFF
d_gene: -
abundance: -
v_gene: TRBV5-1
j_gene: TRBJ1-1